This paragraph reports one T cell receptor (beta chain). The data were obtained in a study of cytomegalovirus exposure and HLA in healthy donors. Looked up from germline, CDR1 is MNHEY and CDR2 is SMNVEV (reference sequence). V lost 5 bases, J lost 6 bases, and 6 bases stayed unmatched. The CDR3 sequence is 15 residues long. The PCR employed 60 Vbeta primers together with 13 Jbeta primers. Here immunoSEQ multiplex PCR was the method, and the copy in TCRdb shows in-frame clones only, minus some. The sample has tens of thousands of clones; about two thirds are singletons. V and J are TRBV27 and TRBJ2-1, with TRBD2 identical over 11 bases. Sequences were obtained from PBMCs. This TCR was recovered from a woman under 40 in good health and CMV-seronegative. The CDR3 protein is CASSIAGGPGNEQFF. The CDR3 DNA sequence: TGTGCCAGCAGTATAGCGGGAGGGCCGGGCAATGAGCAGTTCTTC.